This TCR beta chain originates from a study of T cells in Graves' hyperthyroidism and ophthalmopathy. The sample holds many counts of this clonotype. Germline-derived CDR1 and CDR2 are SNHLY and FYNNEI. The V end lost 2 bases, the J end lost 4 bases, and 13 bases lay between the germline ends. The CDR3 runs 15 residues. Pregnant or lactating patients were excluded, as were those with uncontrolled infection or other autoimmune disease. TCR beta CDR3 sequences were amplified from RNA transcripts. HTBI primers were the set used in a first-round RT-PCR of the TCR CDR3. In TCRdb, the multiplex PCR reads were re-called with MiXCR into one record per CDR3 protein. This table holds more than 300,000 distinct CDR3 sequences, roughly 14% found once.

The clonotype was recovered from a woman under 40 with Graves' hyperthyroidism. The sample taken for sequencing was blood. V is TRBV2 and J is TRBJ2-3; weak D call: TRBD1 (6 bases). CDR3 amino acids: CASSESWTVADTQYF. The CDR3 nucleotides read TGTGCCAGCAGTGAATCGTGGACAGTCGCAGATACGCAGTATTTT.